The 10 T cell receptor beta chains below were found in one sample sequenced in a study of blood T cell repertoires in COVID-19. Sequencing was performed with immunoSEQ multiplex PCR; in TCRdb, only in-frame clones are kept and a portion is missing. The data contain 100,000 to 150,000 clones, 81% of them seen just once; the ten biggest clones take up about 3.8%. The sample consisted of peripheral blood. These receptors originate from a woman between 45 and 60 years old with acute or convalescent COVID-19.

The rearrangement links TRBV5-5 to TRBJ2-2, with D possibly being TRBD1 (6 bases). Trimming cost V 4 bases and J 7 bases, with 20 bases left between them. The CDR3 length is 16 residues. Germline V lookup: CDR1 SGHKS, CDR2 YYEKEE (reference sequence). The CDR3 DNA sequence: TGTGCCAGCAGCCCCGAACAGGGTGGGGTGTACGGGGAGCTGTTTTTT. This codes for CASSPEQGGVYGELFF.

The chain has TRBV4-2 and TRBJ2-1; D call uncertain. The CDR3 loop spans 14 amino acids. Germline V CDR1 and CDR2: LGHNA, YNFKEQ. Trimming left V 2 bases short and J 4 bases short, with 9 bases between. CDR3 nucleotide sequence: TGTGCCAGCAGCCAAAAGCCGGGTTACAATGAGCAGTTCTTC. Protein product: CASSQKPGYNEQFF.

The chain employs TRBV18 and TRBJ2-7, with unresolved D. V shed 3 bases and J shed 2 bases, with 8 bases lying between them. Per the germline V gene, CDR1 is KGHSH and CDR2 is LQKENI. The CDR3 is 13 amino acids. CDR3 region: CASSPTPAYEQYF. The CDR3 DNA sequence: TGTGCCAGCTCACCGACTCCAGCCTACGAGCAGTACTTC.

This rearrangement joins TRBV3-1 (or the pseudogene TRBV3-2) to TRBJ1-5; 8 positions agree with TRBD1. The CDR3 totals 16 residues. CDR1 LGHDT and CDR2 YNNKEL come from the germline V gene (reference sequence). Trimming removed 5 bases from V and 5 bases from J; junction bases left unmatched: 11. CDR3 region: CASSSTRTGTDQPQHF. As DNA, the CDR3 is TGTGCCAGCAGCTCCACCCGGACAGGGACGGATCAGCCCCAGCATTTT.

This rearrangement joins TRBV7-3 to TRBJ1-4; 12 bases agree with TRBD1. Germline-derived CDR1 and CDR2 are SGHTA and FQGTGA. The trim removed 1 base at V and 12 bases at J, leaving 6 bases unmatched. The CDR3 sequence is 15 residues long. The CDR3 is CASSLNGGQGAELFF. As DNA, the CDR3 is TGTGCCAGCAGCTTAAATGGGGGACAGGGGGCTGAACTGTTTTTT.

The chain uses TRBV5-5 and TRBJ1-6; possibly TRBD1 for D (6 bases). Germline V lookup: CDR1 SGHKS, CDR2 YYEKEE (reference sequence). The CDR3 totals 16 residues. Trimming pared 2 bases from V and 6 bases from J, leaving 15 bases between. CDR3: CASSFLDRGFNSPLHF. In DNA, the CDR3 is TGTGCCAGCAGCTTTCTGGACAGAGGATTTAATTCACCCCTCCACTTT.

The rearrangement uses TRBV4-1 and TRBJ1-2, with unresolved D. The CDR3 has 14 residues. Trimming cost V 0 bases and J 4 bases, with 9 bases left between them. Germline CDR1 MGHRA, CDR2 YSYEKL. In nucleotides, the CDR3 is TGCGCCAGCAGCCAAGAAGGCGGCATCTATGGCTACACCTTC. It specifies CASSQEGGIYGYTF.

This clone was seen only once. The chain couples TRBV6-5 to TRBJ1-5, with a possible D match to TRBD1 (5 bases). Germline V gives CDR1 MNHEY, CDR2 SVGAGI. V was trimmed by 5 bases and J by 7 bases, leaving 18 bases between them. CDR3 length: 15 residues. The CDR3 sequence: CASSNQGTIGQPQHF. In DNA, the CDR3 is TGTGCCAGCAGTAACCAGGGCACGATTGGCCAGCCCCAGCATTTT.

This clone was recorded only once. The chain recombines TRBV4-1 with TRBJ1-2; TRBD1 matches 7 bases. The junction had 9 bases not matched to a gene; V was cut back by 0 bases and J by 8 bases. This CDR3 is built from 15 residues. The germline CDR1 and CDR2 sequences are MGHRA and YSYEKL. The chain's CDR3 is CASSQDPAGGLGYTF. CDR3 in DNA: TGCGCCAGCAGCCAAGATCCCGCAGGGGGGCTCGGCTACACCTTC.

The chain recombines TRBV11-3 with TRBJ2-1; weak D call: TRBD2 (6 bases). Germline assignment: CDR1 SGHNT and CDR2 YENEEA. The length of the CDR3 is 14 residues. With 8 bases removed from V and 0 bases from J, the gap between germline ends came to 11 bases. CDR3 in DNA: TGTGCCAGCTCTCGGGACTCCTCCTACAATGAGCAGTTCTTC. As protein: CASSRDSSYNEQFF.